This TCR beta chain was obtained from a study of blood T cell repertoires in COVID-19. Generated by immunoSEQ multiplex PCR, the TCRdb table keeps only in-frame clones and is missing some. The repertoire includes about 220,000 clones, roughly 75% of them detected once, and around 7.7% sits in the top ten. Sequencing input: peripheral blood. The receptor was derived from a woman aged 70-85 years with acute or convalescent COVID-19.

The CDR3 DNA reads as TGCAGCGTTGTCGGGGTAGAGGGACAGCCCCAGCATTTT. It is translated as CSVVGVEGQPQHF. The chain couples TRBV29-1 to TRBJ1-5; D remains unclear. The V end lost 4 bases, the J end lost 7 bases, and 14 bases lay between the germline ends. Germline CDR1 reads SQVTM; CDR2 reads ANQGSEA. The CDR3 covers 13 residues. The full variable domain, completed using reference TRBV29-1 and TRBJ1-5, is SAVISQKPSRDICQRGTSLTIQCQVDSQVTMMFWYRQQPGQSLTLIATANQGSEATYESGFVIDKFPISRPNLTFSTLTVSNMSPEDSSIYLCSVVGVEGQPQHFGDGTRLSIL.